The 16 T cell receptor beta chains given below trace back to one sample, sequenced in a study of chemoradiotherapy in HPV16-positive cancers. Assay: immunoSEQ multiplex PCR; the TCRdb copy retains only in-frame clones and omits some. The table has around 20,000 clones, around 90% seen once. Source: blood, taken from a patient who underwent chemoradiotherapy. All receptors derive from a human donor with HPV-associated anogenital cancer.

The chain recombines TRBV27 with TRBJ1-5; TRBD1 matches 8 bases. The V gene end was trimmed by 8 bases and the J gene end by 4 bases; junction bases not matched to a gene: 13. The V gene's germline CDR1 is MNHEY and CDR2 SMNVEV (reference sequence). This CDR3 is 16 amino acids long. The CDR3, as DNA: TGTGCCAGCTCGTACAGGGGGGGTCGTGGGAATCAGCCCCAGCATTTT. Translated, it gives CASSYRGGRGNQPQHF.

The gene calls are TRBV6-1 and TRBJ2-7, with D tentatively TRBD1 (6 bases). The V end was cut by 4 bases, the J end by 4 bases, with 20 bases between. CDR1 is MNHNS and CDR2 is SASEGT in the germline V gene. The CDR3 has 16 residues. The CDR3 DNA follows: TGTGCCAGCAGTGCGTTAGGGGGTACAGGGTGGTACGAGCAGTACGTC. Protein sequence: CASSALGGTGWYEQYV.

CDR3 sequence: CASSDNGISTDTQYF. CDR3 nucleotides: TGTGCCAGCAGTGATAATGGGATTAGCACAGATACGCAGTATTTT. J is TRBJ2-3 and V is TRBV2; D gene unclear. V gave up 3 bases and J gave up 0 bases, with 10 bases separating them. Per the germline V gene, CDR1 is SNHLY and CDR2 is FYNNEI. The CDR3 length is 15 residues.

Comments on this clone: The junction departs from the called germline gene at one end, perhaps through a read error. The chain has TRBV6-1 and TRBJ1-5; TRBD1 matches 8 bases. The CDR3 totals 17 residues. From germline, CDR1 is MNHNS and CDR2 SASEGT. The CDR3 reads CASSKAGGGYGNQPQHF. CDR3 nucleotide sequence: TGTGCCAGCAGTAAAGCAGGGGGCGGGTATGGCAATCAGCCCCAGCATTTT.

The chain is built from TRBV6-1 and TRBJ2-5; no firm D call. This CDR3 comprises 12 residues. Germline V gene lookup returns CDR1 MNHNS and CDR2 SASEGT. V lost 2 bases and J lost 4, with 5 bases in between. The CDR3 region is CASSEYSETQYF. In DNA form, the CDR3 reads TGTGCCAGCAGTGAATACTCAGAGACCCAGTACTTC.

The rearrangement joins TRBV6-1 to TRBJ1-3; D gene uncertain. Trimming took 10 bases from V and 4 from J, leaving 14 bases between them. Germline-derived CDR1 and CDR2 are MNHNS and SASEGT. The CDR3 totals 13 residues. The CDR3 nucleotides are TGTGCCACCCAGGAACTTTCAGGAAACACCATATATTTT. Translation gives CATQELSGNTIYF.

V and J are TRBV10-2 and TRBJ2-1, with a tentative D call TRBD1 (6 bases). This CDR3 is built from 15 residues. In germline, CDR1 is WSHSY, CDR2 SAAADI. Trimming removed 5 bases at V and 6 bases at J, with 17 bases between. CDR3 residues: CASSKQGINLNEQFF. The CDR3 region has the DNA TGCGCCAGCAGTAAACAGGGAATTAATCTCAATGAGCAGTTCTTC.

This clone was seen just once. The V call is TRBV9, the J call TRBJ1-2, with D possibly being TRBD1 (6 bases). Germline loops: CDR1 SGDLS, CDR2 YYNGEE. Trimming removed 0 bases from V and 4 bases from J, with 10 bases in between. This CDR3 has 14 amino acids. DNA for the CDR3: TGTGCCAGCAGCGTAGGCGGCAGGGGCTATGGCTACACCTTC. It yields the protein CASSVGGRGYGYTF.

This chain connects TRBV27 to TRBJ2-7; 7 bases are shared with TRBD1. This CDR3 is 14 amino acids long. Trimming took 6 bases from V and 4 from J; bases not matched to a gene: 9. Germline V gene data show CDR1 as MNHEY and CDR2 as SMNVEV (reference sequence). Here the CDR3 reads CASSLRDSDYEQYF. CDR3 in DNA: TGTGCCAGCAGCCTCCGGGACAGTGATTACGAGCAGTACTTC.

The chain employs TRBV5-6 and TRBJ2-7; perhaps TRBD1 as D (6 bases). V lost 4 bases and J 0 bases, leaving 20 bases between the germline ends. This CDR3 is 17 amino acids long. Germline V gene lookup returns CDR1 SGHDT and CDR2 YYEEEE. The CDR3 is CASSTRWTDSSSYEQYV. CDR3 nucleotide sequence: TGTGCCAGCAGCACCCGATGGACAGATTCTTCCTCCTACGAGCAGTACGTC.

The chain uses TRBV27 and TRBJ1-4; weak D call: TRBD1 (5 bases). The CDR3 runs to 13 residues. Trimming shortened V by 7 bases and J by 5 bases, and 11 bases separated the two germline ends. CDR1 is MNHEY, CDR2 SMNVEV, per germline (reference sequence). The CDR3 loop is CASKGEPNEKLFF. The CDR3 DNA reads as TGTGCCAGCAAAGGGGAACCGAATGAAAAACTGTTTTTT.

V is TRBV6-5 and J is TRBJ2-5; a possible D gene is TRBD2 (6 bases). The CDR3 is 15 residues long. V dropped 6 bases and J dropped 2 bases, with 16 bases sitting between them. Germline V gene lookup returns CDR1 MNHEY and CDR2 SVGAGI. The CDR3 loop reads CASSPGVSGQETQYF. The CDR3 DNA is TGTGCCAGCAGCCCCGGTGTTAGCGGACAAGAGACCCAGTACTTC.

The chain joins TRBV27 to TRBJ1-2; 8 bases line up with TRBD1. This CDR3 region has 15 residues. Germline CDR1 reads MNHEY; CDR2 reads SMNVEV (reference sequence). The V gene end was trimmed by 7 bases and the J gene end by 7 bases; junction bases not matched to a gene: 14. CDR3 sequence reads: CASTTITGQDRGYTF. Here the CDR3 DNA reads TGTGCCAGCACCACCATTACGGGACAGGACCGTGGCTACACCTTC.

V usage is TRBV28 and J usage is TRBJ2-7, with 9 bases aligning to TRBD1. The CDR3 sequence is 15 residues long. Trimming cost V 5 bases and J 0 bases; bases outside gene matches: 5. Per the germline V gene, CDR1 is MDHEN and CDR2 is SYDVKM. The CDR3 DNA sequence: TGTGCCAGCAGTAGGACAGGGGCTAGCTCCTACGAGCAGTACTTC. It specifies CASSRTGASSYEQYF.

The J gene is TRBJ1-1, the V gene TRBV9; D call uncertain. CDR3 length equals 13 residues. From germline, CDR1 is SGDLS and CDR2 YYNGEE. The V end was cut by 0 bases, the J end by 6 bases, with 9 bases between. The CDR3 loop reads CASSVDSVSEAFF. The CDR3 DNA reads TGTGCCAGCAGCGTAGATTCCGTCTCTGAAGCTTTCTTT.

This clone was found a few times. This chain uses TRBV7-9 with TRBJ1-6; 7 bases agree with TRBD1. This CDR3 region has 16 residues. V was clipped by 3 bases and J by 9 bases; unmatched bases: 11. The germline V gene has CDR1 SEHNR and CDR2 FQNEAQ (reference sequence). DNA for the CDR3: TGTGCCAGCAGCTTCGACAGGGAAGGATTCGGTTCACCCCTCCACTTT. Amino acids: CASSFDREGFGSPLHF. Full variable domain (outside the CDR3, taken from reference TRBV7-9 and TRBJ1-6): DTGVSQNPRHKITKRGQNVTFRCDPISEHNRLYWYRQTLGQGPEFLTYFQNEAQLEKSRLLSDRFSAERPKGSFSTLEIQRTEQGDSAMYLCASSFDREGFGSPLHFGNGTRLTVT.